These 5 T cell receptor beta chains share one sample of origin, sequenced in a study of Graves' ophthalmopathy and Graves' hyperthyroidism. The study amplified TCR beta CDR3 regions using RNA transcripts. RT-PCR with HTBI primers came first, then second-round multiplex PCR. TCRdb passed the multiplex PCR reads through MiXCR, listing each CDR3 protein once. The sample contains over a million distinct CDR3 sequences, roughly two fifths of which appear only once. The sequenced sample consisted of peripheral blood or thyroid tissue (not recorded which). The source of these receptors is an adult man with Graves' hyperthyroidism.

DNA for the CDR3: TGCGCCAGCAGCCAAGAAGCTAGCGGGGGCAGCACAGATACGCAGTATTTT. Protein product: CASSQEASGGSTDTQYF. This rearrangement joins TRBV4-1 to TRBJ2-3; 10 bases match TRBD2. The CDR3 has 17 residues. The germline CDR1 and CDR2 sequences are MGHRA and YSYEKL. J lost 0 bases, V lost 0 bases, and 3 bases had no gene match.

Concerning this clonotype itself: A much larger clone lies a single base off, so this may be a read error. The CDR3 DNA sequence: TGTGCCGGCAGTTTCGGGGGGCGGAACACTGAAGCTTTCTTT. Its translation: CAGSFGGRNTEAFF. The rearrangement uses TRBV12-3 or TRBV12-4 and TRBJ1-1, with TRBD1 as a possible D gene (6 bases). The CDR3 has 14 residues.

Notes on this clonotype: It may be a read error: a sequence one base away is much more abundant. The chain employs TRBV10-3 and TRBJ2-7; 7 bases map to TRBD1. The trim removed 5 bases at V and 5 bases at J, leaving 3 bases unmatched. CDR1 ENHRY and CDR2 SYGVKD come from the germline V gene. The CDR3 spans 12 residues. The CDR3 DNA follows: TGTGCCATCAGTTACACAGGGGACGAGCAGTACTTC. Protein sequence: CAISYTGDEQYF.

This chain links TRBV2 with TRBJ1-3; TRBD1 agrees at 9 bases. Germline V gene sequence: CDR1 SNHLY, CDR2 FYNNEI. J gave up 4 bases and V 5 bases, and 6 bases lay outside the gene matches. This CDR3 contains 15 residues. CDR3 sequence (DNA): TGTGCCAGCAGTACCGGGACAGGGCTAGGAAACACCATATATTTT. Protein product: CASSTGTGLGNTIYF.

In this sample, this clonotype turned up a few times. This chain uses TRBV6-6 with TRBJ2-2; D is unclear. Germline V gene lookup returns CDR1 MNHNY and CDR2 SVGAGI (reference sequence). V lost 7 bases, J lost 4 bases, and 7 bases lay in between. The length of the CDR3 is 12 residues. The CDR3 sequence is CASIQATGELFF. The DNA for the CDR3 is TGTGCCAGCATCCAGGCCACCGGGGAGCTGTTTTTT.